Listed here are 7 T cell receptor beta chains from one sample, sequenced in a study of blood T cell repertoires in COVID-19. Assay: immunoSEQ multiplex PCR; the TCRdb copy retains only in-frame clones and omits some. The top ten hold around 3% of the sample, which has 350,000 to 400,000 clones, more than 70% seen once. Sequences were obtained from peripheral blood. Every receptor here comes from a woman between 25 and 40 years old with COVID-19, enrolled during active disease.

The gene calls are TRBV7-9 and TRBJ1-4; D possibly corresponds to TRBD1 (6 bases). Germline values: CDR1 SEHNR, CDR2 FQNEAQ (reference sequence). The ends were cut back, 7 bases at V and 5 bases at J, with 14 bases in the middle. CDR3 size: 14 residues. The CDR3: CASTLTGRNEKLFF. The CDR3 region has the DNA TGTGCCAGCACCTTGACAGGCCGGAATGAAAAACTGTTTTTT.

The chain recombines TRBV3-1 (or the pseudogene TRBV3-2) with TRBJ1-2; 10 bases align to TRBD1. The ends lost 0 bases at V and 7 bases at J; junction bases unmatched: 5. This CDR3 contains 15 residues. From germline, CDR1 is LGHDT and CDR2 YNNKEL (reference sequence). The CDR3 region is CASSQDLTGGPGYTF. The CDR3 DNA is TGTGCCAGCAGCCAAGATTTGACAGGGGGCCCTGGCTACACCTTC.

Concerning this clone itself: A read error may account for a junction end that differs from germline. The chain employs TRBV30 and TRBJ1-2; a possible D gene is TRBD1 (5 bases). Germline CDR1 GTSNPN, CDR2 SVGIG (reference sequence). The CDR3 is 14 residues long. CDR3 protein: CAWTGVGANYGYTF. In DNA, the CDR3 is TGTGCGTGGACGGGGGTTGGAGCTAACTATGGCTACACCTTC. Looking up the rest from reference TRBV30 and TRBJ1-2 gives the full variable domain: SQTIHQWPATLVQPVGSPLSLECTVEGTSNPNLYWYRQAAGRGLQLLFYSVGIGQISSEVPQNLSASRPQDRQFILSSKKLLLSDSGFYLCAWTGVGANYGYTFGSGTRLTVV.

This clone occurred a few times. This chain joins TRBV11-2 and TRBJ2-1; 8 positions agree with TRBD2. The germline V gene encodes CDR1 SGHAT and CDR2 FQNNGV. The V gene end was trimmed by 0 bases and the J gene end by 8 bases; junction bases not matched to a gene: 6. The length of the CDR3 is 15 residues. Here the CDR3 reads CASSLELAVSDEQFF. In DNA, the CDR3 is TGTGCCAGCAGCTTAGAACTAGCGGTTTCGGATGAGCAGTTCTTC.

The chain uses TRBV2 and TRBJ1-5, with D tentatively TRBD1 (5 bases). Germline-derived CDR1 and CDR2 are SNHLY and FYNNEI. The CDR3 runs to 15 residues. V was shortened by 7 bases and J by 0 bases, with 13 bases between the two germline ends. CDR3 residues: CASILTVNSNQPQHF. The CDR3 DNA reads TGTGCCAGCATCTTGACAGTCAATAGCAATCAGCCCCAGCATTTT.

The rearrangement joins TRBV12-3 or TRBV12-4 to TRBJ2-7, with D tentatively TRBD2 (5 bases). V lost 2 bases and J 6 bases, leaving 11 bases between the germline ends. The CDR3 extends over 13 amino acids. The CDR3 loop reads CASSLSGVGEQYV. The DNA for the CDR3 is TGTGCCAGCAGTTTATCCGGGGTGGGCGAGCAGTACGTC.

This chain uses TRBV6-1 with TRBJ1-6, with D uncertain. The length of the CDR3 is 12 residues. Between the trimmed V and J ends, which lost 2 bases and 8 bases, there was a span of 4 bases. From germline, CDR1 is MNHNS and CDR2 SASEGT. Written as DNA, the CDR3 is TGTGCCAGCAGTGAACTCTATTCACCCCTCCACTTT. This codes for CASSELYSPLHF.